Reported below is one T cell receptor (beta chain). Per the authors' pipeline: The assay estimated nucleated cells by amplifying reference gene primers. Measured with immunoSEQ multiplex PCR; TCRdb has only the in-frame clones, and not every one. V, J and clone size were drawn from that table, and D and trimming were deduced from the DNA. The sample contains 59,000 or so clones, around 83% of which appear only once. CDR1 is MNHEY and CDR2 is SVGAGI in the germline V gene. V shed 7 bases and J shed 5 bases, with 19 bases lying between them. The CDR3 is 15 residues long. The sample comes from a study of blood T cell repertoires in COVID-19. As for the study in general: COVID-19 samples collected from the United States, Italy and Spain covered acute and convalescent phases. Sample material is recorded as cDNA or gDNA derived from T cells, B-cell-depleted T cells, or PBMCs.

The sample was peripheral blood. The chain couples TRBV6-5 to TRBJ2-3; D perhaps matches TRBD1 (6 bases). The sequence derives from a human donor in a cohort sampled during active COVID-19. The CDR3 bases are TGTGCCAGCAATGGGGGCAGTCAAGTTGGAGATACGCAGTATTTT. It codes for CASNGGSQVGDTQYF.